Presented here are 21 T cell receptor beta chains from one specimen sequenced in a study of T cell changes during pregnancy in multiple sclerosis. TCRdb's table, derived via immunoSEQ multiplex PCR, lists solely in-frame clones and lacks some. The sample yields approximately 30,000 clones, roughly 89% seen once. Sequences were derived from CD8+ T cells from peripheral blood mononuclear cells, sampled in the first trimester of pregnancy. The receptors originated from a female donor with multiple sclerosis, enrolled in a pregnancy study.

The chain carries TRBV19 and TRBJ2-3; 9 positions agree with TRBD2. The CDR3 is 13 residues long. The germline gives CDR1 LNHDA, CDR2 SQIVND (reference sequence). Trimming removed 8 bases from V and 2 bases from J; junction bases left unmatched: 2. This CDR3 reads CASLAGNTDTQYF. The CDR3 DNA sequence: TGTGCCAGTCTAGCGGGGAACACAGATACGCAGTATTTT.

This chain joins TRBV7-9 and TRBJ1-4; D call uncertain. Trimming removed 3 bases from V and 3 bases from J, with 14 bases in between. Germline V gene data show CDR1 as SEHNR and CDR2 as FQNEAQ (reference sequence). The CDR3 has 16 residues. The CDR3 loop is CASSLVSDYPNEKLFF. As DNA, the CDR3 is TGTGCCAGCAGCTTGGTCTCGGACTACCCTAATGAAAAACTGTTTTTT.

This clone showed up just once. The chain carries TRBV30 and TRBJ2-7, with 10 positions matching TRBD2. This CDR3 is 14 amino acids long. J was trimmed by 2 bases and V by 0 bases; bases with no gene match: 1. The germline gives CDR1 GTSNPN, CDR2 SVGIG (reference sequence). As DNA, the CDR3 is TGTGCCTGGAGTGTAACTAGCGGGGCCTACGAGCAGTACTTC. Translated, it gives CAWSVTSGAYEQYF.

The rearrangement joins TRBV30 to TRBJ2-5, with 11 bases matching TRBD2. The CDR3 runs 14 residues. V was clipped by 3 bases and J by 4 bases; unmatched bases: 4. Germline V gene sequence: CDR1 GTSNPN, CDR2 SVGIG (reference sequence). CDR3 sequence: CAWSLLAGAETQYF. The DNA for the CDR3 is TGTGCCTGGAGCCTACTAGCGGGAGCAGAGACCCAGTACTTC.

V usage is TRBV19 and J usage is TRBJ2-1; TRBD2 is a possible D gene (6 bases). Trimming left V 5 bases short and J 6 bases short, with 17 bases between. The CDR3 runs to 15 residues. CDR1 LNHDA and CDR2 SQIVND come from the germline V gene (reference sequence). The CDR3: CASSLWTTSGNEQFF. The CDR3 DNA sequence: TGTGCCAGTAGTCTGTGGACTACCTCTGGCAATGAGCAGTTCTTC.

The chain recombines TRBV7-2 with TRBJ2-5; D perhaps matches TRBD1 (5 bases). The V and J ends lost 1 base and 5 bases respectively, with 17 bases between them. The CDR3 consists of 16 residues. The V gene's germline CDR1 is SGHTA and CDR2 FQGNSA. CDR3 protein: CASSLVFSGLAETQYF. The DNA for the CDR3 is TGTGCCAGCAGCTTAGTTTTCTCAGGGCTGGCGGAGACCCAGTACTTC.

The chain carries TRBV2 and TRBJ2-1; D might be TRBD1 (6 bases). This CDR3 is 15 amino acids long. With 7 bases removed from V and 8 bases from J, the gap between germline ends came to 21 bases. CDR1 and CDR2 (germline): SNHLY, FYNNEI. The CDR3 DNA follows: TGTGCCAGCACCCCCATGGGTCAGGGGATATATGAGCAGTTCTTC. Translating it yields CASTPMGQGIYEQFF.

The V and J genes are TRBV5-6 and TRBJ1-5; no definite D call. Trimming took 0 bases from V and 4 from J, leaving 8 bases between them. Germline assignment: CDR1 SGHDT and CDR2 YYEEEE. The CDR3 runs 14 residues. The CDR3 reads CASSLAALNQPQHF. Here the CDR3 DNA reads TGTGCCAGCAGCTTGGCCGCCCTAAATCAGCCCCAGCATTTT. Using reference TRBV5-6 and TRBJ1-5 for the parts outside the CDR3, the full variable domain is DAGVTQSPTHLIKTRGQQVTLRCSPKSGHDTVSWYQQALGQGPQFIFQYYEEEERQRGNFPDRFSGHQFPNYSSELNVNALLLGDSALYLCASSLAALNQPQHFGDGTRLSIL.

The V call is TRBV5-6, the J call TRBJ2-1, with 11 positions matching TRBD2. Unmatched junction bases numbered 10, after V lost 4 bases and J lost 4 bases. CDR3 size: 17 residues. Germline V gives CDR1 SGHDT, CDR2 YYEEEE. This chain's CDR3 is CASSRRTSGPRYNEQFF. CDR3 DNA: TGTGCCAGCAGCCGTAGGACTAGCGGGCCTAGGTACAATGAGCAGTTCTTC.

The chain uses TRBV6-5 and TRBJ1-3; perhaps TRBD1 as D (5 bases). The CDR3 sequence is 15 residues long. The ends were cut back, 4 bases at V and 3 bases at J, with 13 bases in the middle. The germline V gene has CDR1 MNHEY and CDR2 SVGAGI. CDR3 region: CASSSYRFRGNTIYF. In DNA, the CDR3 is TGTGCCAGCAGTTCATACAGGTTTCGTGGAAACACCATATATTTT.

The V gene is TRBV5-6, the J gene TRBJ2-5; TRBD1 matches 9 bases. V gave up 3 bases and J gave up 2 bases; unmatched junction bases: 8. This CDR3 contains 16 residues. Germline V lookup: CDR1 SGHDT, CDR2 YYEEEE. CDR3 DNA: TGTGCCAGCAGCTCCAGGGGACAGGGATATCAAGAGACCCAGTACTTC. As protein: CASSSRGQGYQETQYF.

The V and J genes are TRBV5-6 and TRBJ1-1; D unresolved. This CDR3 is built from 13 residues. V lost 5 bases to trimming and J lost 4 bases, with 12 bases between them. The V gene's germline CDR1 is SGHDT and CDR2 YYEEEE. CDR3 amino acids: CASSPAEATEAFF. The CDR3 coding sequence is TGTGCCAGCAGTCCCGCGGAGGCCACTGAAGCTTTCTTT.

V gene TRBV7-9 combines with J gene TRBJ2-3, with 11 bases lining up with TRBD2. The V gene end was trimmed by 6 bases and the J gene end by 1 base; junction bases not matched to a gene: 3. Per germline, CDR1 SEHNR and CDR2 FQNEAQ (reference sequence). This CDR3 comprises 15 residues. CDR3 nucleotides: TGTGCCAGCAGAGAACTAGCGGGAGGCACAGATACGCAGTATTTT. Encoded protein: CASRELAGGTDTQYF. Combining the CDR3 with reference TRBV7-9 and TRBJ2-3 gives the whole variable domain DTGVSQNPRHKITKRGQNVTFRCDPISEHNRLYWYRQTLGQGPEFLTYFQNEAQLEKSRLLSDRFSAERPKGSFSTLEIQRTEQGDSAMYLCASRELAGGTDTQYFGPGTRLTVL.

The gene calls are TRBV11-1 and TRBJ2-5, with 7 bases matching TRBD1. The CDR3 spans 15 residues. Trimming at V came to 0 bases and at J to 4 bases, leaving 5 bases not matched to a gene. Per the germline V gene, CDR1 is SGHAT and CDR2 is FQDESV (reference sequence). CDR3 sequence (DNA): TGTGCCAGCAGCTTAGCGCGGGCAGGGGGAGAGACCCAGTACTTC. It codes for CASSLARAGGETQYF.

There are a few counts of this clone. The V and J genes are TRBV5-8 and TRBJ2-7; 8 bases align to TRBD1. The CDR3 sequence is 13 residues long. CDR1 is SGHTS and CDR2 is YDEGEE in the germline V gene. J lost 4 bases, V lost 7 bases, and 7 bases had no gene match. The CDR3 nucleotides read TGTGCCAGCGGCCACAGGGGGTGGTACGAGCAGTACTTC. Translation gives CASGHRGWYEQYF.

V gene TRBV27 combines with J gene TRBJ2-5; 13 positions match TRBD2. Germline CDR1 MNHEY, CDR2 SMNVEV (reference sequence). Germline trimming cut 9 bases from V and 5 bases from J; bases unmatched to any gene: 3. This CDR3 spans 13 amino acids. CDR3 nucleotide sequence: TGTGCCAGTGGACTAGCGGGAGCCGAGACCCAGTACTTC. Translating gives CASGLAGAETQYF.

This chain connects TRBV27 to TRBJ2-7, with 10 nucleotides matching TRBD2. V trimming: 6 bases; J trimming: 6 bases; junction bases outside the gene matches: 11. CDR1 MNHEY and CDR2 SMNVEV come from the germline V gene (reference sequence). The CDR3 totals 15 residues. CDR3 region: CASRISLAGASEQYF. The CDR3, as DNA: TGTGCCAGCAGAATATCCCTAGCGGGAGCTTCCGAGCAGTACTTC.

Details on this clone: Mismatch with germline at one junction end may stem from a read error. V is TRBV5-4 and J is TRBJ1-2, with no clear D. The V gene's germline CDR1 is SGHNT and CDR2 YYREEE (reference sequence). The CDR3 sequence is 15 residues long. The CDR3 sequence is CASSLGGVLNNGYTF. The DNA of the CDR3 is TGTGCCAGCAGCTTGGGGGGAGTACTTAACAATGGCTACACCTTC.

The rearrangement joins TRBV19 to TRBJ1-4; D is uncertain. Germline CDR1 LNHDA, CDR2 SQIVND (reference sequence). This CDR3 has 16 amino acids. Trimming cost V 1 base and J 3 bases, with 12 bases left between them. CDR3 sequence: CASSIVAEEANEKLFF. The CDR3 coding sequence is TGTGCCAGTAGTATAGTGGCGGAAGAGGCTAATGAAAAACTGTTTTTT.

The V call is TRBV27, the J call TRBJ2-2; 9 positions match TRBD2. The CDR3 length is 18 residues. From germline, CDR1 is MNHEY and CDR2 SMNVEV (reference sequence). Germline trimming cut 3 bases from V and 2 bases from J; bases unmatched to any gene: 10. The CDR3 loop is CASSFRSSGSPNTGELFF. DNA of the CDR3: TGTGCCAGCAGTTTTCGGAGTAGCGGGAGCCCAAACACCGGGGAGCTGTTTTTT.

The chain links TRBV27 to TRBJ2-7; weak D call: TRBD2 (6 bases). The CDR3 runs to 13 residues. Trimming cost V 2 bases and J 5 bases, with 10 bases left between them. Germline V gene sequence: CDR1 MNHEY, CDR2 SMNVEV (reference sequence). The CDR3 sequence: CASSLAGRHEQYF. The CDR3 bases are TGTGCCAGCAGTTTAGCAGGGAGGCACGAGCAGTACTTC.